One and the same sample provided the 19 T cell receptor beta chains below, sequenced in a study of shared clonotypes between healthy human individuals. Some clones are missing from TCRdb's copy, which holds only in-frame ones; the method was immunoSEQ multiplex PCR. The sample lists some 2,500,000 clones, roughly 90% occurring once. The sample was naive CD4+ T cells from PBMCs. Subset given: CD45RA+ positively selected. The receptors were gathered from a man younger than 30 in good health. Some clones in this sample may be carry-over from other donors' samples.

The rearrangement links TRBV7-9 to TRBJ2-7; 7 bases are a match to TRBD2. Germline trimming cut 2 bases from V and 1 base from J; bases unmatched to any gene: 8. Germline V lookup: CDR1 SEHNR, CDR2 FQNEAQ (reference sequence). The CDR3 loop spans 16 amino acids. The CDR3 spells CASSLTTGTKSYEQYF. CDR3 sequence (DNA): TGTGCCAGCAGCTTAACCACCGGGACTAAATCCTACGAGCAGTACTTC. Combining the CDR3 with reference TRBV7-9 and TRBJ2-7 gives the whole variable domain DTGVSQNPRHKITKRGQNVTFRCDPISEHNRLYWYRQTLGQGPEFLTYFQNEAQLEKSRLLSDRFSAERPKGSFSTLEIQRTEQGDSAMYLCASSLTTGTKSYEQYFGPGTRLTVT.

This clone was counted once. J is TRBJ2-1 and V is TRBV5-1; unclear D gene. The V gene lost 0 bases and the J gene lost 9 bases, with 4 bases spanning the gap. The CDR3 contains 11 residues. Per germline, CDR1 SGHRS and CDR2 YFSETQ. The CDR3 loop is CASSLAAEQFF. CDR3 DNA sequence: TGCGCCAGCAGCTTGGCCGCTGAGCAGTTCTTC.

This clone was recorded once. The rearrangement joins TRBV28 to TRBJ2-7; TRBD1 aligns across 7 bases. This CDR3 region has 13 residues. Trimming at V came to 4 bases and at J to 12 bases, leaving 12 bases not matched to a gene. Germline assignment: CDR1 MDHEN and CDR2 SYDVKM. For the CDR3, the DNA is TGTGCCAGCAGTTCCCATGACCGACAGGGAAGGTACTTC. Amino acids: CASSSHDRQGRYF.

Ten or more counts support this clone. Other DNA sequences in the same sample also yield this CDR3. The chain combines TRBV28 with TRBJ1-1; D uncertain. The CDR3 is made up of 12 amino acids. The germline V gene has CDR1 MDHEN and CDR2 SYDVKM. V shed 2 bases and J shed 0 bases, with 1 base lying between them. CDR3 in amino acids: CASSLLNTEAFF. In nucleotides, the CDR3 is TGTGCCAGCAGTTTACTGAACACTGAAGCTTTCTTT.

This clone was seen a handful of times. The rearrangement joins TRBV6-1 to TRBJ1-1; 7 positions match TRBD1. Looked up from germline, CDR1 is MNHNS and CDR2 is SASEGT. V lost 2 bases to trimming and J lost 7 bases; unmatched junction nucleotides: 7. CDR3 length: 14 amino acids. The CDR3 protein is CASSEFGTAYEAFF. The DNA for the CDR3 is TGTGCCAGCAGTGAATTCGGGACAGCTTATGAAGCTTTCTTT.

The CDR3 bases are TGTGCCAGCTCACCCCCCGGGGCCGCTGGAAACACCATATATTTT. This sequence encodes CASSPPGAAGNTIYF. The V and J genes are TRBV18 and TRBJ1-3; a weak D match, TRBD1 (5 bases). The CDR3 loop spans 15 amino acids. The V end was cut by 3 bases, the J end by 2 bases, with 11 bases between. Germline CDR1 and CDR2: KGHSH and LQKENI. Using reference TRBV18 and TRBJ1-3 for the parts outside the CDR3, the full variable domain is NAGVMQNPRHLVRRRGQEARLRCSPMKGHSHVYWYRQLPEEGLKFMVYLQKENIIDESGMPKERFSAEFPKEGPSILRIQQVVRGDSAAYFCASSPPGAAGNTIYFGEGSWLTVV.

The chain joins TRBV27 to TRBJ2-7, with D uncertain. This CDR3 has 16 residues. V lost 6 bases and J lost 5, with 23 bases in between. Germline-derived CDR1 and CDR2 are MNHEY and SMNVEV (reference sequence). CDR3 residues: CASSLTGLDQRNEQYF. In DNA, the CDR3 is TGTGCCAGCAGCCTCACCGGGTTGGACCAAAGAAACGAGCAGTACTTC.

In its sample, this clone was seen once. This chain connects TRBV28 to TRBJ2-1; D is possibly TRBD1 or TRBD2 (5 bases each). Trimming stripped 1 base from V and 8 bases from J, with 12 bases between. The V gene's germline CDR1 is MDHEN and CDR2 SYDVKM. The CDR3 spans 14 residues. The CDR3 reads CASSLLGAGYEQFF. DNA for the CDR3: TGTGCCAGCAGTTTATTAGGGGCGGGCTATGAGCAGTTCTTC.

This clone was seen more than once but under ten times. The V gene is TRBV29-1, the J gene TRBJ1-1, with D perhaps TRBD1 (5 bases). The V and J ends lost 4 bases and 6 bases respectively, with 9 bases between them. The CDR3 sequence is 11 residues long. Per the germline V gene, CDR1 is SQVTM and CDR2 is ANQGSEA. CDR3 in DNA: TGCAGCGTTGGCAGGGAAGCTGAAGCTTTCTTT. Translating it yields CSVGREAEAFF.

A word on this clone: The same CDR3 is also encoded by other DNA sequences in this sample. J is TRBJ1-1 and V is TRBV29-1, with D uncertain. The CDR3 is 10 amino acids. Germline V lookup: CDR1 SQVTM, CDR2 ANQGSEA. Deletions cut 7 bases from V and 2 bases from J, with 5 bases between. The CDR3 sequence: CSAGNTEAFF. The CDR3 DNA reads TGCAGCGCGGGAAACACTGAAGCTTTCTTT. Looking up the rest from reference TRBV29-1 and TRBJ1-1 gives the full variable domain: SAVISQKPSRDICQRGTSLTIQCQVDSQVTMMFWYRQQPGQSLTLIATANQGSEATYESGFVIDKFPISRPNLTFSTLTVSNMSPEDSSIYLCSAGNTEAFFGQGTRLTVV.

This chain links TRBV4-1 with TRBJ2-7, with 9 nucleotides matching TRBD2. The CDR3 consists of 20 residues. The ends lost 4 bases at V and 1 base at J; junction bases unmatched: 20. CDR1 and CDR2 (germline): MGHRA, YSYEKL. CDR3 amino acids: CASSPKTSGGAPSPSYEQYF. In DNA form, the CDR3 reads TGCGCCAGCAGCCCGAAGACTAGCGGAGGGGCTCCCAGCCCATCCTACGAGCAGTACTTC.

The DNA of the CDR3 is TGTGCCAGCAGTGGACAGGGGGCTAGTCAGCCCCAGCATTTT. Residues: CASSGQGASQPQHF. The chain links TRBV6-1 to TRBJ1-5; 10 bases are shared with TRBD1. The trim removed 4 bases at V and 6 bases at J, leaving 3 bases unmatched. Germline CDR1 and CDR2: MNHNS and SASEGT. The CDR3 spans 14 residues.

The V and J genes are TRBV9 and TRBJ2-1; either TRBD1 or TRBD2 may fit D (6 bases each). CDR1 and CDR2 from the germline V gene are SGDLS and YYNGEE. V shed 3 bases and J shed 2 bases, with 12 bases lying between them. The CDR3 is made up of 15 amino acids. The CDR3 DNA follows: TGTGCCAGCAGCGCGGAGGGGACAACCTACAATGAGCAGTTCTTC. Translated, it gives CASSAEGTTYNEQFF.

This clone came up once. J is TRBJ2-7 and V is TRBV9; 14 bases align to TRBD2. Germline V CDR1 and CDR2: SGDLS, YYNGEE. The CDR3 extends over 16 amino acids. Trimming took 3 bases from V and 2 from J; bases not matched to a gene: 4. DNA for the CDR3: TGTGCCAGCAGCGAAACGACTAGCGGGAGGGCCTACGAGCAGTACTTC. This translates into CASSETTSGRAYEQYF.

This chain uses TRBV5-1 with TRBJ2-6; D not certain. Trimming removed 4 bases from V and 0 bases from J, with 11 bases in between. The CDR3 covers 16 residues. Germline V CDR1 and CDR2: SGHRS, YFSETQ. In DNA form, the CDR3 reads TGCGCCAGCAGCCCATCGGGCGTCTCTGGGGCCAACGTCCTGACTTTC. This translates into CASSPSGVSGANVLTF.

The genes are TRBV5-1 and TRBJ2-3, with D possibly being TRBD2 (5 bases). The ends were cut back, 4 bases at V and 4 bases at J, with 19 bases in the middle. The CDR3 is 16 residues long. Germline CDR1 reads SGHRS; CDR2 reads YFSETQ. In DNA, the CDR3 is TGCGCCAGCAGCCTAGGTGACTACCCCCGGTCAGATACGCAGTATTTT. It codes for CASSLGDYPRSDTQYF. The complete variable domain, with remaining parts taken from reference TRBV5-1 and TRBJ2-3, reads KAGVTQTPRYLIKTRGQQVTLSCSPISGHRSVSWYQQTPGQGLQFLFEYFSETQRNKGNFPGRFSGRQFSNSRSEMNVSTLELGDSALYLCASSLGDYPRSDTQYFGPGTRLTVL.

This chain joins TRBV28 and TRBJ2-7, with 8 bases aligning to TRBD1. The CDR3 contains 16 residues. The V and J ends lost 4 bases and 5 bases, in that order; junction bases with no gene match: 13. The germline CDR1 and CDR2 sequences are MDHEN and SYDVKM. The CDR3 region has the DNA TGTGCCAGCAGTTACCCCCCGGGACAGGTTGACAACGAGCAGTACTTC. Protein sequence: CASSYPPGQVDNEQYF.

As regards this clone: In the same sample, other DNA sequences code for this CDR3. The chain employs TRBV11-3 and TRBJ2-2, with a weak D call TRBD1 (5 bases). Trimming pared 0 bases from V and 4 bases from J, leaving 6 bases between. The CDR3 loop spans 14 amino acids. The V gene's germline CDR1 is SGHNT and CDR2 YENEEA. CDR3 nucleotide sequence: TGTGCCAGCAGCTTAGACAGGGTCACCGGGGAGCTGTTTTTT. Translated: CASSLDRVTGELFF.

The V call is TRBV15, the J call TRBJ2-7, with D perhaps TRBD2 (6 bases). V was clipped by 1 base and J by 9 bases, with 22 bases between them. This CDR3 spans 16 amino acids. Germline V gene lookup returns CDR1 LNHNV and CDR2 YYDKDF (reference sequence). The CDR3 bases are TGTGCCACCAGCAGAGCCGGGACTTTCCTCGGTAATGGGCAGTACTTC. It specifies CATSRAGTFLGNGQYF.